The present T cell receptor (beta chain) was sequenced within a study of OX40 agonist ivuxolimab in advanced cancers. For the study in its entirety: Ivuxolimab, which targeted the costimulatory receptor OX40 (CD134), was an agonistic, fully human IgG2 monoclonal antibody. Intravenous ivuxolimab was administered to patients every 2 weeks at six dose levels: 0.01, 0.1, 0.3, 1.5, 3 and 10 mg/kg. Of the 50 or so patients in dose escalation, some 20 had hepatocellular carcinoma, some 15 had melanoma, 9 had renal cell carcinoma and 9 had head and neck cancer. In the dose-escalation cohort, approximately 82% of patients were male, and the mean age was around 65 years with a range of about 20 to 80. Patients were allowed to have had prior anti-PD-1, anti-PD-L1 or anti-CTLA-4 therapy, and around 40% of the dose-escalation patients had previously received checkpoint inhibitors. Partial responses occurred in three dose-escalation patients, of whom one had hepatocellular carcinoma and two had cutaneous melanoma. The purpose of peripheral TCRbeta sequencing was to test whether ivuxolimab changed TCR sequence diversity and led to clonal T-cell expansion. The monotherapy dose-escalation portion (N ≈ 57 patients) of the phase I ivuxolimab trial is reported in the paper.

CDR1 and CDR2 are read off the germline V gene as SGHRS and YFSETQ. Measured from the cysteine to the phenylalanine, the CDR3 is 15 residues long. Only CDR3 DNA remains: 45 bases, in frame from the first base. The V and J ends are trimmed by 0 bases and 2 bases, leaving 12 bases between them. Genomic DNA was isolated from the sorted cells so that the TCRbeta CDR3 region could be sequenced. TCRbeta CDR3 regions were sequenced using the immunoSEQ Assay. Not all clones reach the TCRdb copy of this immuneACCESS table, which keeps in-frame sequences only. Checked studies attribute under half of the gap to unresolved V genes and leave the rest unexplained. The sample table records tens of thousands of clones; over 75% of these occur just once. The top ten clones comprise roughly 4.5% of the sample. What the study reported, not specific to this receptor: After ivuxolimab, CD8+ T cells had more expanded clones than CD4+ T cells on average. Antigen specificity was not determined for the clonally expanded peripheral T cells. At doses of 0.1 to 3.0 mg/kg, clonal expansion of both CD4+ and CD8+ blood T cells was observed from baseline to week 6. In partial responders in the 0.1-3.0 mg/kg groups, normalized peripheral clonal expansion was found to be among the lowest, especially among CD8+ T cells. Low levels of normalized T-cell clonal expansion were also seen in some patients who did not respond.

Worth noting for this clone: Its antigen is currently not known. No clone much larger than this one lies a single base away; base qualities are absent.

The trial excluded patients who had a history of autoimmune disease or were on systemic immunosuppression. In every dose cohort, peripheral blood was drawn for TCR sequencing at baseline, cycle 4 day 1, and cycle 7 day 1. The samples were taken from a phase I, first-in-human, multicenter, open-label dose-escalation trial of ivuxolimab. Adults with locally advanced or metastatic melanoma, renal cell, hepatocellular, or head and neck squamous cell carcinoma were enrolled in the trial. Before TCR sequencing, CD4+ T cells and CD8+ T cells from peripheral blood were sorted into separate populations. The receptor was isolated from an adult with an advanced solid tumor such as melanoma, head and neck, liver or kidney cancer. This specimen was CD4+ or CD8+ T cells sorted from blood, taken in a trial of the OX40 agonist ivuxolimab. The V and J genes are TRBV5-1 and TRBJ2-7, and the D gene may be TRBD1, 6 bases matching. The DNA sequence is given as TGCGCCAGCAGCTTGGGGAGCAGGGGACCCTACGAGCAGTACTTC. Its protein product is CASSLGSRGPYEQYF.